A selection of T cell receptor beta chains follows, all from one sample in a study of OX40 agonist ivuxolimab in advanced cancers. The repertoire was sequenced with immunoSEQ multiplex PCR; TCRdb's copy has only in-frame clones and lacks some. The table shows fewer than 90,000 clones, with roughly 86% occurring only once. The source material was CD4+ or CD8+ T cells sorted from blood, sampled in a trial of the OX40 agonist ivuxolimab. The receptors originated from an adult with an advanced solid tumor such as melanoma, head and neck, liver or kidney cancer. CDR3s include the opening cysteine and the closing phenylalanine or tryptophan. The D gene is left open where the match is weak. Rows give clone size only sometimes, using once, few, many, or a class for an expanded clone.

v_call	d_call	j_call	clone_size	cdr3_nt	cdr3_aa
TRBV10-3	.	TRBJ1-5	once	TGTGCCATCAGTGATGGCAATCAGCCCCAGCATTTT	CAISDGNQPQHF
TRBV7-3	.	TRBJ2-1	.	TGTGCCAGCAGCTCCCCGGGCCCCACGAGCACTGAGCAGTTCTTC	CASSSPGPTSTEQFF
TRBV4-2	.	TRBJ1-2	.	TGTGCCAGCAGCCAAGATTCCCCCCCCCAGGTGGTCTATGGCTACACCTTC	CASSQDSPPQVVYGYTF
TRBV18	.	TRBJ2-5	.	TGTGCCAGCTCACCAATGGGACAAGAGACCCAGTACTTC	CASSPMGQETQYF
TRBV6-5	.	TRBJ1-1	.	TGTGCCAGCAGTTACCTCGGGGGTGGGATGAACACTGAAGCTTTCTTT	CASSYLGGGMNTEAFF
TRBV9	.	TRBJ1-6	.	TGTGCCAGCAGCGTAGAGGCGAATTCACCTCTCCACTTT	CASSVEANSPLHF
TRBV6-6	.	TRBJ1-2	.	TGTGCCAGCATCCTCCAGGCAGGGGAAGGCTACACCTTC	CASILQAGEGYTF
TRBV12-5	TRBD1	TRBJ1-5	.	TGTGCTAGTGGCCAATCAGGGGGTGGCAATCAGCCCCAGCATTTT	CASGQSGGGNQPQHF
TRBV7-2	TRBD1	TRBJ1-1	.	TGTGCCAGCAGTCGGACAGGGAAAGGGTTAAACACTGAAGCTTTCTTT	CASSRTGKGLNTEAFF
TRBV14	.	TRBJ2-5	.	TGTGCCAGCAGCCAGGCCGACTACAGGAGAGAGACCCAGTACTTC	CASSQADYRRETQYF